This T cell receptor beta chain stems from a study of Ad26.COV2.S vaccination and SARS-CoV-2 variants. Study outcomes and limitations: Breadth and depth estimates from TCRs may understate total T cell responses.

On this clone itself: Its antigen is undetermined.

Here immunoSEQ multiplex PCR was the method, and the copy in TCRdb shows in-frame clones only, minus some. The sample lists about 440,000 clones; about nine tenths were seen once. Treatment: 15 to 20 received Ad26.COV2.S at low or high dose, single or two shots; about 5 received placebo; per-sample allocation not given. It was on day 63 after the first vaccine or placebo injection that samples were taken. The individual, an adult aged 18-55 years, was a donor in Boston. The administered vaccine (an Ad26 vector) expressed Wuhan-strain SARS-CoV-2 spike. The TCR comes from a person between 18 and 60 years old who received the Ad26.COV2.S COVID-19 vaccine or a placebo. The sequencing here drew on peripheral blood, taken in a trial of Ad26.COV2.S vaccine versus placebo.

This CDR3 reads CASSVVSSGSPNEQFF. In DNA form, the CDR3 reads TGTGCCAGCAGCGTAGTCTCTAGCGGGAGCCCCAATGAGCAGTTCTTC. The chain employs TRBV9 and TRBJ2-1, with 10 bases that match TRBD2. Looked up from germline, CDR1 is SGDLS and CDR2 is YYNGEE. V was pared by 0 bases and J by 6 bases, with 6 bases of the junction left unmatched. The CDR3 spans 16 residues.